Each of the 10 T cell receptor beta chains below was sequenced from the same sample in a study of T-cell memory formation after mild COVID-19. TCRdb re-called the 5' RACE reads through MiXCR, storing one row per CDR3 protein. The top ten clones hold 31% of a sample with tens of thousands of distinct CDR3 sequences, 16% of them seen once. What was sequenced was PBMCs or a T cell subset sorted from them (not recorded which). The origin of the receptors is an adult woman who had mild COVID-19 (a few samples of this study predate the infection). Cell type and time point are not known.

This clonotype has more than one count but fewer than ten. As DNA, the CDR3 is TGTGCCAGCAGCCCCCCGTCTAGCACTGAGCAGTTCTTC. This encodes CASSPPSSTEQFF. V and J are TRBV7-9 and TRBJ2-1; tentatively, D is TRBD2 (5 bases). Germline V CDR1 and CDR2: SEHNR, FQNEAQ (reference sequence). The ends were cut back, 5 bases at V and 9 bases at J, with 14 bases in the middle. This CDR3 region has 13 residues.

The genes are TRBV4-2 and TRBJ2-3; 9 bases are a match to TRBD2. This CDR3 is 16 amino acids long. Trimming at V came to 0 bases and at J to 4 bases, leaving 5 bases not matched to a gene. Germline values: CDR1 LGHNA, CDR2 YNFKEQ. The CDR3 loop is CASSQDGGGAPDTQYF. Here the CDR3 DNA reads TGTGCCAGCAGCCAAGATGGCGGGGGGGCCCCAGATACGCAGTATTTT.

The chain joins TRBV24-1 to TRBJ2-1, with D unresolved. Germline CDR1 reads KGHDR; CDR2 reads SFDVKD. With 0 bases removed from V and 5 bases from J, the gap between germline ends came to 7 bases. This CDR3 is 14 amino acids long. CDR3 sequence: CATSDLGANNEQFF. DNA of the CDR3: TGTGCCACCAGTGATTTGGGCGCCAACAATGAGCAGTTCTTC.

The chain is built from TRBV4-3 and TRBJ2-7, with 7 bases that match TRBD1. The germline V gene has CDR1 LGHNA and CDR2 YSLEER. The CDR3 is 16 amino acids. The ends lost 4 bases at V and 2 bases at J; junction bases unmatched: 11. CDR3 amino acids: CASSLKTTGLAYEQYF. In DNA, the CDR3 is TGCGCCAGCAGCCTGAAGACGACAGGGCTTGCCTACGAGCAGTACTTC.

The sample holds a few counts of this clonotype. J is TRBJ2-1 and V is TRBV7-6; 9 nucleotides match TRBD1. V dropped 4 bases and J dropped 4; count of bases not matched to a gene: 5. From germline, CDR1 is SGHVS and CDR2 FNYEAQ. The CDR3 extends over 15 amino acids. Written as DNA, the CDR3 is TGTGCCAGCAGCTCACCCGGGACAGGGTACAATGAGCAGTTCTTC. Translated: CASSSPGTGYNEQFF. The entire variable domain, with the rest obtained from reference TRBV7-6 and TRBJ2-1, is as follows: GAGVSQSPRYKVTKRGQDVALRCDPISGHVSLYWYRQALGQGPEFLTYFNYEAQQDKSGLPNDRFSAERPEGSISTLTIQRTEQRDSAMYRCASSSPGTGYNEQFFGPGTRLTVL.

This clonotype was detected many times. V usage is TRBV4-1 and J usage is TRBJ2-7, with unresolved D. This CDR3 has 13 amino acids. V was trimmed by 2 bases and J by 4 bases, leaving 9 bases between them. Looked up from germline, CDR1 is MGHRA and CDR2 is YSYEKL. The CDR3 protein is CASSQTVDYEQYF. DNA of the CDR3: TGCGCCAGCAGCCAAACGGTCGATTACGAGCAGTACTTC.

The chain uses TRBV7-9 and TRBJ2-5; D gene unclear. In germline, CDR1 is SEHNR, CDR2 FQNEAQ (reference sequence). This CDR3 is 14 amino acids long. The V end was cut by 4 bases, the J end by 2 bases, with 11 bases between. CDR3 bases: TGTGCCAGCAGCTCGCCACAGATACAAGAGACCCAGTACTTC. This gives the protein CASSSPQIQETQYF.

The V and J genes are TRBV7-2 and TRBJ2-1; possibly TRBD2 for D (5 bases). CDR3 length equals 13 residues. Trimming cost V 0 bases and J 10 bases, with 10 bases left between them. CDR1 and CDR2 (germline): SGHTA, FQGNSA. This CDR3 reads CASSLAVGGEQFF. The CDR3 bases are TGTGCCAGCAGCTTAGCGGTCGGAGGAGAGCAGTTCTTC. Variable domain in full (rest from reference TRBV7-2 and TRBJ2-1): GAGVSQSPSNKVTEKGKDVELRCDPISGHTALYWYRQSLGQGLEFLIYFQGNSAPDKSGLPSDRFSAERTGGSVSTLTIQRTQQEDSAVYLCASSLAVGGEQFFGPGTRLTVL.

This clonotype has a handful of counts. V gene TRBV29-1 combines with J gene TRBJ2-7, with 9 bases matching TRBD2. The CDR3 spans 15 residues. Trimming cost V 2 bases and J 2 bases; bases outside gene matches: 7. Germline V gene data show CDR1 as SQVTM and CDR2 as ANQGSEA. The CDR3 region has the DNA TGCAGCGTTGAAATCGCGGCTAGCGGGACCTACGAGCAGTACTTC. Translation: CSVEIAASGTYEQYF.

This clonotype was seen a few times. The chain recombines TRBV7-8 with TRBJ1-1; possible D gene TRBD1, 5 bases. The CDR3 extends over 17 amino acids. Deletions cut 4 bases from V and 1 base from J, with 19 bases between. Germline loops: CDR1 SGHVS, CDR2 FQNEAQ. CDR3 nucleotides: TGTGCCAGCAGCTCGCCGGACGCGGGGGGGGAGAACACTGAAGCTTTCTTT. It encodes CASSSPDAGGENTEAFF. The full variable domain, completed using reference TRBV7-8 and TRBJ1-1, is GAGVSQSPRYKVAKRGQDVALRCDPISGHVSLFWYQQALGQGPEFLTYFQNEAQLDKSGLPSDRFFAERPEGSVSTLKIQRTQQEDSAVYLCASSSPDAGGENTEAFFGQGTRLTVV.